Here is one T cell receptor beta chain with its context. Its antigen is as yet unknown. The data are from a study of cytomegalovirus exposure and HLA in healthy donors. Study overall: Researchers found that roughly 80% of 350 to 500 genotyped donors fell within the Caucasian-associated ancestry cluster. Study-level points and caveats: According to the study, 160 or so TCR beta chains were cytomegalovirus-associated.

The CDR3 is made up of 12 amino acids. Germline CDR1 and CDR2: MNHNS and SASEGT. V gave up 2 bases and J gave up 8 bases, with 9 bases separating them. Use of 60 Vbeta and 13 Jbeta primers characterized the PCR. The protocol was immunoSEQ multiplex PCR, while the TCRdb copy is restricted to in-frame clones and leaves out a portion. The data hold about 190,000 clones, with roughly 80% observed a single time. The chain recombines TRBV6-1 with TRBJ1-2; D is undetermined. The source of this sequence is a woman younger than 35 in good health and CMV-seronegative. The specimen sequenced was PBMCs. The CDR3 DNA sequence: TGTGCCAGCAGTGAAATCGGAGGCGGCTACACCTTC. Its protein is CASSEIGGGYTF.